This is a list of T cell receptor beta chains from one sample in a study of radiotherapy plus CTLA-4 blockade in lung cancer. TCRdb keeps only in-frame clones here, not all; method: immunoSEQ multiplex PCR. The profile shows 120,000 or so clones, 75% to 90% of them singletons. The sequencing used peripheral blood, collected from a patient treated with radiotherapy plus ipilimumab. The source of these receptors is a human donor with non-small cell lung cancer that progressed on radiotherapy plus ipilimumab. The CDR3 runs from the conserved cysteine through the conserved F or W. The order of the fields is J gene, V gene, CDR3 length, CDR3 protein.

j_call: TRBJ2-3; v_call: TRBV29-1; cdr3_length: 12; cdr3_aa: CSAPTGFDTQYF
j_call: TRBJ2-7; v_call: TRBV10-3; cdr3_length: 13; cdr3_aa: CAISDGLRYEQYF
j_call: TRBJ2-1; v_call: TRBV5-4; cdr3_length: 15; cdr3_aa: CASSEDWGNYNEQFF
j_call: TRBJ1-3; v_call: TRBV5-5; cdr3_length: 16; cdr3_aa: CASSLGGISSGNTIYF
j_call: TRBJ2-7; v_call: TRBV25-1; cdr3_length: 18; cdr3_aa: CASSVTVGTSIHNYEQYF
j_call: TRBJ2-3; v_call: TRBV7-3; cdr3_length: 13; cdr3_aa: CASSLISTDTQYF
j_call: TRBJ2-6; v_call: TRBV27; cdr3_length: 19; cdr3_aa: CASRADSTGQLSGANVLTF
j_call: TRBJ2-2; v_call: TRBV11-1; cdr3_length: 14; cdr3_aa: CASSLRQGTGELFF
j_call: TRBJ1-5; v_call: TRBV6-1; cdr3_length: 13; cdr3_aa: CASSERGNQPQHF
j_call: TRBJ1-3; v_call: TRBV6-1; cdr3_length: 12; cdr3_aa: CASSDTGNTIYF
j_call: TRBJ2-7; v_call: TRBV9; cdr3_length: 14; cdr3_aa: CASSPRLAGNEQYF
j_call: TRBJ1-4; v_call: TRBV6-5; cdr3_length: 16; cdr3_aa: CASSYQSTLRGEKLFF
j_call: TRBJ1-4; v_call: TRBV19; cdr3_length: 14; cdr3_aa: CASSIIRGREKLFF
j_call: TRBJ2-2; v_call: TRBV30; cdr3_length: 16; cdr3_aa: CAWSPPPLTFTGELFF
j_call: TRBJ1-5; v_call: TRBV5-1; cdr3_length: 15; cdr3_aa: CASSLDGFFNQPQHF
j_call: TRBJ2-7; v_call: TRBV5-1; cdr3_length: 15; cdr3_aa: CASSRDRIEAYEQYF
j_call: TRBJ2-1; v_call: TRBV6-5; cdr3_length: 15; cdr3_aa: CASSTPGAGVGEQFF
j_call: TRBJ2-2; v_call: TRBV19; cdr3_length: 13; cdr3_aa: CASTGLSTGELFF
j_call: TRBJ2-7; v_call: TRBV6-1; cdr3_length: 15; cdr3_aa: CASSEGGIGSYEQYF
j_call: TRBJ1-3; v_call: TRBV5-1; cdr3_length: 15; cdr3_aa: CASSPSGVAGNTIYF
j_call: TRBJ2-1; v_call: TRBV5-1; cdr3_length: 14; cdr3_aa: CASSLGGLDNEQFF
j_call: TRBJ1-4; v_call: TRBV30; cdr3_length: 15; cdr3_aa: CAWRGKGAQNEKLFF
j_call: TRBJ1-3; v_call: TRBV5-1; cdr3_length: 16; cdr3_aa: CASSPSLGESGNTIYF
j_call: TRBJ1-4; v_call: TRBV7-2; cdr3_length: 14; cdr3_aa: CASSLRPMNEKLFF
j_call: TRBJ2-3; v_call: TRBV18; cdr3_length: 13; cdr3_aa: CASSPLSADTQYF
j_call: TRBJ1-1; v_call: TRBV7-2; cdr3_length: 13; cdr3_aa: CASSRGKGTEAFF
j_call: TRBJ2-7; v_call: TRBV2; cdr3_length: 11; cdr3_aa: CASRSKMEQYF
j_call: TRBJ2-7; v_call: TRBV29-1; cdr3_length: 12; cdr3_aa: CSVAGASYEQYF
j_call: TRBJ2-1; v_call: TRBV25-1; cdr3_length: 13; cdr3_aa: CASTEGLYNEQFF
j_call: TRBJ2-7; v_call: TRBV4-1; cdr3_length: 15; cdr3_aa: CASSQDPGRDYEQYF
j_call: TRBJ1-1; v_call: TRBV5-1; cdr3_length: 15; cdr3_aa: CASRQDRVGGTEAFF
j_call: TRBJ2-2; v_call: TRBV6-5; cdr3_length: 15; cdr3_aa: CASSYSGSGTGELFF
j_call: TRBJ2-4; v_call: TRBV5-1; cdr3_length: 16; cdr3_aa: CASSLTPTVGKNIQYF
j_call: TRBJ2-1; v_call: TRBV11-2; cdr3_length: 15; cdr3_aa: CASSFGLSSYNEQFF
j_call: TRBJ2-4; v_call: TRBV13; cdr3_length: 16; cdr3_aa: CASSLDRLGGNVIQYF
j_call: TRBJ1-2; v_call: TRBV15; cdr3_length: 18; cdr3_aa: CATSSQPISTGANYGYTF
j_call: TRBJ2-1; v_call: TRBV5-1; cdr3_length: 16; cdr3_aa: CASSVPGLGNDNEQFF
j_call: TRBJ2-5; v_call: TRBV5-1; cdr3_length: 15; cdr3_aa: CASSLQGQLYETQYF
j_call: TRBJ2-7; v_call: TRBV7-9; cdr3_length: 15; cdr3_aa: CASSPGVAGRYEQYF
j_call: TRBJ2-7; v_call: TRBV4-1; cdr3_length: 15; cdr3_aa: CASSQVFQGVYEQYF
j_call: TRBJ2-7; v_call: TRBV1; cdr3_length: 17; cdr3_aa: CTSSPGAEQTSSYEQYF
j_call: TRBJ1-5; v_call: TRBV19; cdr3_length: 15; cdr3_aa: CASSTLHWGNQPQHF
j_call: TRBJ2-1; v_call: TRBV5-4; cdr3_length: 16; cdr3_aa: CASSLESGRTYNEQFF
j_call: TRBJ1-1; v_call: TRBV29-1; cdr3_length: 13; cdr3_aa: CSVEGDGNTEAFF
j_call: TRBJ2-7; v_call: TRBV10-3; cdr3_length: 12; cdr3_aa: CAISGREYEQYF
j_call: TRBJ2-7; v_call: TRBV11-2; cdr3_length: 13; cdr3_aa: CASSPGISYEQYF
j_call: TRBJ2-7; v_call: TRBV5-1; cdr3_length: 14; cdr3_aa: CASSGSGSSYEQYF
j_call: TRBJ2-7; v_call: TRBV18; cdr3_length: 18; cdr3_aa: CASSPGARGGLSSYEQYF
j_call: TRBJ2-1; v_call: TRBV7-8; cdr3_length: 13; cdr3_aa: CASSLRLAGEQFF
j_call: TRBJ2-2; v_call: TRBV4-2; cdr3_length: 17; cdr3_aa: CASSQPTASGDTGELFF
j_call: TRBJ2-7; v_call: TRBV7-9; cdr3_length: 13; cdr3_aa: CASSLVGYYEQYF
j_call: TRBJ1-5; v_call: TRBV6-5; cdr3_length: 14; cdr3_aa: CASGSTGGHQPQHF